The T cell receptor beta chain under discussion was sequenced for a study of blood T cell repertoires in COVID-19. Study information: The origin of the acute and convalescent COVID-19 samples was the United States, Italy and Spain. From T cells, B-cell-depleted T cells, or PBMCs came the material, which was cDNA or gDNA.

In the original analysis: Amplifying reference gene primers gave estimates of nucleated cell counts. Method: immunoSEQ multiplex PCR; TCRdb's copy keeps in-frame clones and lacks some. V and J calls and clone size are as listed in that table; D and trimming were resolved from the DNA. The sample holds 60,000 to 90,000 clones, 84% seen once. The sequenced sample was peripheral blood. The TCR was taken from a man aged 50 to 60 with acute or convalescent COVID-19.

In DNA form, the CDR3 reads TGTGCCAGTAGTCGCTCACCCGGCCCACAGGGCTCTGGAAACACCATATATTTT. This translates into CASSRSPGPQGSGNTIYF. The chain carries TRBV19 and TRBJ1-3; a possible D gene is TRBD1 (6 bases). CDR1 and CDR2 (germline): LNHDA, SQIVND (reference sequence). Trimming took off 5 bases at V and 0 bases at J, with 20 bases between the two ends. This CDR3 comprises 18 residues.